This TCR beta chain was retrieved from a study of blood T cell repertoires in COVID-19. The data were produced by immunoSEQ multiplex PCR, yet TCRdb's version contains in-frame clones alone and is incomplete. The sample lists some 15,000 clones, around 88% seen once, with around 12% in the top ten. V shed 3 bases and J 9 bases; nucleotides not matched to a gene: 8. This CDR3 has 15 amino acids. Germline assignment: CDR1 MNHEY and CDR2 SVGEGT. The sample comprised peripheral blood. This chain connects TRBV6-2 or TRBV6-3 to TRBJ2-1; 10 positions agree with TRBD2. This sequence was found in a human donor in a cohort sampled during active COVID-19. The CDR3 DNA is TGTGCCAGCAGTTATGAGCGGGGGGGCTCGGGTGAGCAGTTCTTC. It translates to CASSYERGGSGEQFF.